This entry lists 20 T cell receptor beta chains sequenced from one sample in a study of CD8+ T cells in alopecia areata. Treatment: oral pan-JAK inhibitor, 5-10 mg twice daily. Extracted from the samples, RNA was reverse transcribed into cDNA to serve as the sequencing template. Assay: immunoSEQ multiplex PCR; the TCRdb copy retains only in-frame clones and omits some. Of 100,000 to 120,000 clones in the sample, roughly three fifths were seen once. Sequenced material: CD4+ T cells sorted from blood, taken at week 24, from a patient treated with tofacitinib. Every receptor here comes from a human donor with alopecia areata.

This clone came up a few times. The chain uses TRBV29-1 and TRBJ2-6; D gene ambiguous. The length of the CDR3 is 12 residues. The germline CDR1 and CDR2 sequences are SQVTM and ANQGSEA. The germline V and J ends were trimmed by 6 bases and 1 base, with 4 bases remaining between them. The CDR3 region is CSVASGANVLTF. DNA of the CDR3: TGCAGCGTAGCGTCTGGGGCCAACGTCCTGACTTTC.

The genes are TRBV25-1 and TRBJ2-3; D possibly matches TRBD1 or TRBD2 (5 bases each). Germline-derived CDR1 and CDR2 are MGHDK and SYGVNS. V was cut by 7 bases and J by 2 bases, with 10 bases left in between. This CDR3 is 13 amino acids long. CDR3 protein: CASTRDPTDTQYF. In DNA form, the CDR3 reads TGTGCCAGCACGAGGGACCCCACAGATACGCAGTATTTT.

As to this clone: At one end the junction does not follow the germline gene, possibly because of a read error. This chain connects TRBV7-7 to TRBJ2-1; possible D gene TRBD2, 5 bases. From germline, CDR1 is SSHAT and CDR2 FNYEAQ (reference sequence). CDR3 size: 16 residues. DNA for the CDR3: TGTGCTAGCAGCTTAGGAGGCGGTGGCTCCTACAATGAGCAGTTCTTC. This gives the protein CASSLGGGGSYNEQFF.

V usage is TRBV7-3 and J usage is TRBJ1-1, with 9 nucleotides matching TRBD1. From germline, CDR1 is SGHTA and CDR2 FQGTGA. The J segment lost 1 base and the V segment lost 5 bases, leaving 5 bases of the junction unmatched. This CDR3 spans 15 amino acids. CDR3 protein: CASSPTGGPNTEAFF. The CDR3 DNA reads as TGTGCCAGCAGCCCGACAGGGGGGCCGAACACTGAAGCTTTCTTT.

The CDR3 region is CASSLQDQETQYF. CDR3 nucleotides: TGTGCCAGCAGCCTACAGGACCAAGAGACCCAGTACTTC. The rearrangement links TRBV14 to TRBJ2-5, with D maybe TRBD1 (5 bases). The CDR3 contains 13 residues. Deletions cut 4 bases from V and 0 bases from J, with 6 bases between. Looked up from germline, CDR1 is SGHDN and CDR2 is FVKESK.

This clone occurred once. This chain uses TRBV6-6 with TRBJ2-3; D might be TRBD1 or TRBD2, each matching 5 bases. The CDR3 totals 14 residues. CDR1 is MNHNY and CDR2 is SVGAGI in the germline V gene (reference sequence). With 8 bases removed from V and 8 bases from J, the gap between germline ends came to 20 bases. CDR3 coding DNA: TGTGCCAGCCGAGGGACCCTCTGGGGATCTACGCAGTATTTT. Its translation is CASRGTLWGSTQYF.

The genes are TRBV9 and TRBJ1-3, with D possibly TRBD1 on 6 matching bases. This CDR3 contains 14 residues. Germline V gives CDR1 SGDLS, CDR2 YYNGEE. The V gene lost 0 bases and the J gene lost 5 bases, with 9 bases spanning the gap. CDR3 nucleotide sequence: TGTGCCAGCAGCGTAGGGGACACAAGAAACACCATATATTTT. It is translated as CASSVGDTRNTIYF.

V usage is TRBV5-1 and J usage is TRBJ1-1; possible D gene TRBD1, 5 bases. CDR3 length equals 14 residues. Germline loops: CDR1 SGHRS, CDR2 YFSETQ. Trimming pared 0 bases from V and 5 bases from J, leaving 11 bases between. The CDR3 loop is CASSLDTGVTEAFF. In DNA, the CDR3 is TGCGCCAGCAGCTTGGATACGGGGGTAACTGAAGCTTTCTTT.

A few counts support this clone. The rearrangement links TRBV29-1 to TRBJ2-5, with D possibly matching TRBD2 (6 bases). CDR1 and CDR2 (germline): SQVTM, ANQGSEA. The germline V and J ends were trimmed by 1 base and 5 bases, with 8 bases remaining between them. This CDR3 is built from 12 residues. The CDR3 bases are TGCAGCGTTGAAGGACGGGGGGAGACCCAGTACTTC. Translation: CSVEGRGETQYF.

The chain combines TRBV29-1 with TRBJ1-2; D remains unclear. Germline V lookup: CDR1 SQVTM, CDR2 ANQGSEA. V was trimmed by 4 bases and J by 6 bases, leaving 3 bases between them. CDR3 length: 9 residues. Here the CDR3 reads CSVVDGYTF. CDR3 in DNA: TGCAGCGTTGTGGATGGCTACACCTTC.

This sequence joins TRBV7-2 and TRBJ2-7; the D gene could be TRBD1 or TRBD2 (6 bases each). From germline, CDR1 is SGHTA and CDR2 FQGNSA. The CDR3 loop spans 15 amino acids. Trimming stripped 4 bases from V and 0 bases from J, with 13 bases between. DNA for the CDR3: TGTGCCAGCAGCTCCATCGGGGGCCCCTCCTACGAGCAGTACTTC. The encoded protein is CASSSIGGPSYEQYF.

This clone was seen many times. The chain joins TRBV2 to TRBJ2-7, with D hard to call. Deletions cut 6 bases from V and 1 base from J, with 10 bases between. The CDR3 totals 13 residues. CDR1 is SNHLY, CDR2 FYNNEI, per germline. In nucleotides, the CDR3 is TGTGCCAGCAGGAGATTTGGGTCCTACGAGCAGTACTTC. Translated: CASRRFGSYEQYF.

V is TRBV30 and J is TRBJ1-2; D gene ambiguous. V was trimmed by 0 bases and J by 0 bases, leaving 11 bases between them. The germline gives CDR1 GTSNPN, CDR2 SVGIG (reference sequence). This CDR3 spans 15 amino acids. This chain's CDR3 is CAWSVGGSPNYGYTF. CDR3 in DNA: TGTGCCTGGAGTGTAGGCGGCAGTCCTAACTATGGCTACACCTTC.

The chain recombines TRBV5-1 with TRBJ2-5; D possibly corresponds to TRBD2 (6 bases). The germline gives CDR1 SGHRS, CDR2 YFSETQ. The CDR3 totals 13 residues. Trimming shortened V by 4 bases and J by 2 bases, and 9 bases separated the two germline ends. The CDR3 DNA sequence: TGCGCCAGCAGCGCCGGGACTCAAGAGACCCAGTACTTC. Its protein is CASSAGTQETQYF.

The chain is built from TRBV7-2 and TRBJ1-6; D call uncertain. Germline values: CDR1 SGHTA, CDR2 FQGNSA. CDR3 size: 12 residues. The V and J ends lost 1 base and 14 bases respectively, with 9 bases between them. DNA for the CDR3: TGTGCCAGCAGCTTAGAAGTGGGGACCCTCCACTTT. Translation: CASSLEVGTLHF.

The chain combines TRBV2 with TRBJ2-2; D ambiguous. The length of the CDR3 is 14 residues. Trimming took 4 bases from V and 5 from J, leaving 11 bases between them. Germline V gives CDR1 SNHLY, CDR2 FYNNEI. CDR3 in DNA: TGTGCCAGCAGTGTATCGCGGTGGACCGGGGAGCTGTTTTTT. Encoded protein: CASSVSRWTGELFF.

The CDR3 bases are TGTGCCAGCACTCCACAAGCCCCTGGGGCCAACGTCCTGACTTTC. Its translation is CASTPQAPGANVLTF. The V gene is TRBV6-6, the J gene TRBJ2-6; D unresolved. Germline loops: CDR1 MNHNY, CDR2 SVGAGI (reference sequence). Trimming took off 7 bases at V and 2 bases at J, with 12 bases between the two ends. The CDR3 length is 15 residues.

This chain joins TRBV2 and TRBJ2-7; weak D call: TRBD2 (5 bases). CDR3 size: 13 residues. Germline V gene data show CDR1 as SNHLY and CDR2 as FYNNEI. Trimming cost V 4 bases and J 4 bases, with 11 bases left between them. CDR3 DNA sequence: TGTGCCAGCAGTGTACAGTTAGCGTACGAGCAGTACTTC. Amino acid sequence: CASSVQLAYEQYF.

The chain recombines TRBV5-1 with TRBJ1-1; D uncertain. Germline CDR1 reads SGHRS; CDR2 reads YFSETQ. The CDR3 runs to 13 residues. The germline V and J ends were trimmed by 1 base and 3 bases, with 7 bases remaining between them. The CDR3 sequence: CASSLIEDTEAFF. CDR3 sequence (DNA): TGCGCCAGCAGCTTGATCGAGGACACTGAAGCTTTCTTT.

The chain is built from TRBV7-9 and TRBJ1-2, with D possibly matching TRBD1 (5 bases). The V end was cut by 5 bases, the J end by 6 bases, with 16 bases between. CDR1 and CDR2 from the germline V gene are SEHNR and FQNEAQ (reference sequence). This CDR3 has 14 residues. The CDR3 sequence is CASSDQARANGYTF. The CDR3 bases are TGTGCCAGCAGCGATCAGGCCAGGGCGAATGGCTACACCTTC.